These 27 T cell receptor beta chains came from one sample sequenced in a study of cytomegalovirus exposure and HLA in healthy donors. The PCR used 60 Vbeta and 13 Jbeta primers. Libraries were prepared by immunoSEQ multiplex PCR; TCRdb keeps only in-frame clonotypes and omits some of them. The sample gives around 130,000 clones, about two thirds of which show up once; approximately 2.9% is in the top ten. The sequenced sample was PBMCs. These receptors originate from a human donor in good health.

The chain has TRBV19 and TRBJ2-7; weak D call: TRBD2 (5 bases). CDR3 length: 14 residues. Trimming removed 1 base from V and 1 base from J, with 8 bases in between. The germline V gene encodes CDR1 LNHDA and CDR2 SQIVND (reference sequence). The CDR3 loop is CASSIGADSYEQYF. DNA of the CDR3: TGTGCCAGTAGTATAGGAGCGGATTCCTACGAGCAGTACTTC.

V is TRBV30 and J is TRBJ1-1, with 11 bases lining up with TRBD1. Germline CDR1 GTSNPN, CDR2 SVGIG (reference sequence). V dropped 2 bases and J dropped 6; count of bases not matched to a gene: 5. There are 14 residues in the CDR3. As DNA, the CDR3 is TGTGCCTGGAGTTGGACAGGGGGCTTCTCTGAAGCTTTCTTT. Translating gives CAWSWTGGFSEAFF.

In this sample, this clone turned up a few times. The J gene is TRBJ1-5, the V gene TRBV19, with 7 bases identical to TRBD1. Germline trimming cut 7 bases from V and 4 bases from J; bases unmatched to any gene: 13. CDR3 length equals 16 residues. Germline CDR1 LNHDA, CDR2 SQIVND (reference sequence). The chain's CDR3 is CASITTRTGSNQPQHF. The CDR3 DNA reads TGTGCCAGTATTACTACGAGGACAGGTAGTAATCAGCCCCAGCATTTT.

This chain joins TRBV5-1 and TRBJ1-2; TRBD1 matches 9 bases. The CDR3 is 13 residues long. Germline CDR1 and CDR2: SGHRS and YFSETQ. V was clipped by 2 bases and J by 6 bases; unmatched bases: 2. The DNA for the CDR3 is TGCGCCAGCAGCTTAGGACAGGGGAATGGCTACACCTTC. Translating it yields CASSLGQGNGYTF.

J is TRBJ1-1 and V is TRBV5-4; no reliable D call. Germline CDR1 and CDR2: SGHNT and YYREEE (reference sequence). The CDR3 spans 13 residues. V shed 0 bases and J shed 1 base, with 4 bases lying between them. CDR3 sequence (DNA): TGTGCCAGCAGCTTGGTCTCGAACACTGAAGCTTTCTTT. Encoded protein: CASSLVSNTEAFF.

The CDR3 sequence is CASSSRQETQYF. CDR3 coding DNA: TGTGCCAGCAGTTCCCGCCAAGAGACCCAGTACTTC. The rearrangement links TRBV6-5 to TRBJ2-5; no firm D call. V was clipped by 4 bases and J by 1 base, with 4 bases between them. In germline, CDR1 is MNHEY, CDR2 SVGAGI. The CDR3 length is 12 residues.

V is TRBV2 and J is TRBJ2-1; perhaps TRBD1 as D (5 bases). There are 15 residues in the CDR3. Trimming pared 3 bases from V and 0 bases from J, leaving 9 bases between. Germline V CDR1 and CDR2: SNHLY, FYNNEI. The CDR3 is CASSEGQSSYNEQFF. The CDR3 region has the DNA TGTGCCAGCAGTGAGGGGCAGAGCTCCTACAATGAGCAGTTCTTC.

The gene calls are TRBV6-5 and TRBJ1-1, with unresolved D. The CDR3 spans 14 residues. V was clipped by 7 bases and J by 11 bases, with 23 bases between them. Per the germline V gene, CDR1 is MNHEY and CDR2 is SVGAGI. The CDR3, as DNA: TGTGCCAGCATTTATCGCAACAAACCCGCTTTCGCTTTCTTT. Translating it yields CASIYRNKPAFAFF.

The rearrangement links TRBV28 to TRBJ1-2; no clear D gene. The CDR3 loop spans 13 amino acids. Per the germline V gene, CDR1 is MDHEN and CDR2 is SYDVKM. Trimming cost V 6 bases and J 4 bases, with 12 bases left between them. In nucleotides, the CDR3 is TGTGCCAGCAGGGAAACAGCCACCTATGGCTACACCTTC. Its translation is CASRETATYGYTF.

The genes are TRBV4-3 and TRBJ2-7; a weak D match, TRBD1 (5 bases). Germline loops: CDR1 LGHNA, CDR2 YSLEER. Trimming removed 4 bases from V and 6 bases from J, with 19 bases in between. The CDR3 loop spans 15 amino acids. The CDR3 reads CASSRAFGADSEQYF. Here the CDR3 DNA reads TGCGCCAGCAGCCGCGCTTTTGGGGCAGATTCCGAGCAGTACTTC.

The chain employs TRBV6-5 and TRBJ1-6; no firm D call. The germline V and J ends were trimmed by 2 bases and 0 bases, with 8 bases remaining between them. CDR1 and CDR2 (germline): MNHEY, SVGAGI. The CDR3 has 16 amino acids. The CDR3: CASSYGSLSYNSPLHF. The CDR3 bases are TGTGCCAGCAGTTACGGGAGTCTCTCCTATAATTCACCCCTCCACTTT.

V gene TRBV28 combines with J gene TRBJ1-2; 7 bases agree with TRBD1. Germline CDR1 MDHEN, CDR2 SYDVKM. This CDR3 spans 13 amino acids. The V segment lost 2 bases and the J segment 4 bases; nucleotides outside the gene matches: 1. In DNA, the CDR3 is TGTGCCAGCAGTTTAGCAGGGGGCTATGGCTACACCTTC. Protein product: CASSLAGGYGYTF.

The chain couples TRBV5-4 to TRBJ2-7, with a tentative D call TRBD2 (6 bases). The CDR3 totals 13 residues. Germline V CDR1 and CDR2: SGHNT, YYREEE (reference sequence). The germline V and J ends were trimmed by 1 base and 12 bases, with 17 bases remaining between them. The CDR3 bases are TGTGCCAGCAGCTTGAGCCGGGTGGAGGGGTGGTACTTC. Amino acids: CASSLSRVEGWYF.

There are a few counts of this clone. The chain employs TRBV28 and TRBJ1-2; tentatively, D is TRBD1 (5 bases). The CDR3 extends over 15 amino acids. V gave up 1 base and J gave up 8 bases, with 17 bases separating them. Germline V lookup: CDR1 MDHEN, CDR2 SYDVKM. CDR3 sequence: CASSLLMPGLRGYTF. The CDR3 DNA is TGTGCCAGCAGTTTATTGATGCCAGGGCTAAGAGGCTACACCTTC.

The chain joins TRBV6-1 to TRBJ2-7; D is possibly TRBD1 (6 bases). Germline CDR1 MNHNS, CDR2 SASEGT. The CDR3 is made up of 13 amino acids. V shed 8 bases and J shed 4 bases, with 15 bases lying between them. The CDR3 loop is CASPPDSLYEQYF. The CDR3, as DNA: TGTGCCAGCCCCCCGGACAGCCTTTACGAGCAGTACTTC.

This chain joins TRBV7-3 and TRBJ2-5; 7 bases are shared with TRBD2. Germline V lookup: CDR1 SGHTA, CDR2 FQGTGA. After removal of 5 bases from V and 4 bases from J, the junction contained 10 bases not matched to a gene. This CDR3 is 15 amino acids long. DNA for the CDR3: TGTGCCAGCAGCGCCGGGGGGAGGGCAGGAGAGACCCAGTACTTC. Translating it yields CASSAGGRAGETQYF.

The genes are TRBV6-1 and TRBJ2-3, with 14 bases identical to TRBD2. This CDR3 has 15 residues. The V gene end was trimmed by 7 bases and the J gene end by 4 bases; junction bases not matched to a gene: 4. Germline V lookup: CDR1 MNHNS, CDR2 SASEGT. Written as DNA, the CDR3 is TGTGCCAGCACCACGACTAGCGGGGGGGCAGATACGCAGTATTTT. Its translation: CASTTTSGGADTQYF.

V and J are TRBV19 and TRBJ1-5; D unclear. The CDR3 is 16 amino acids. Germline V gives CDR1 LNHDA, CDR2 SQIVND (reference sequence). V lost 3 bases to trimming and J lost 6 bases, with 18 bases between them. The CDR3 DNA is TGTGCCAGTAGTATCCGGAAGTCTCCTCAGGCTCAGCCCCAGCATTTT. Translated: CASSIRKSPQAQPQHF.

The CDR3 sequence: CASSYPTGGEYEQYF. The CDR3 DNA reads TGTGCCAGCAGTTACCCAACAGGGGGCGAGTACGAGCAGTACTTC. The chain combines TRBV6-5 with TRBJ2-7; 9 bases line up with TRBD1. The CDR3 has 15 amino acids. CDR1 is MNHEY and CDR2 is SVGAGI in the germline V gene. Losses at the gene ends were 2 bases for V and 4 bases for J; bases not matched to a gene: 6.

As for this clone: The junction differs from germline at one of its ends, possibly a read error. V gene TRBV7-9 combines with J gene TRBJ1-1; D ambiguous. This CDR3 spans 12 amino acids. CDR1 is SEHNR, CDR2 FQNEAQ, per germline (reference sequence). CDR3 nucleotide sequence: TGTTCCAGCAGCGCCGGTTTCTCCGAAGCTTTCTTT. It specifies CSSSAGFSEAFF.

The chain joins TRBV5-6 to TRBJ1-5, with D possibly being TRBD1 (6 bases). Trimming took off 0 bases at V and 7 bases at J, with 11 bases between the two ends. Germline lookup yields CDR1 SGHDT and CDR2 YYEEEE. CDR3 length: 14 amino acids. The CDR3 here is CASSLAGVSQPQHF. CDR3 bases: TGTGCCAGCAGCTTGGCAGGGGTAAGCCAGCCCCAGCATTTT.

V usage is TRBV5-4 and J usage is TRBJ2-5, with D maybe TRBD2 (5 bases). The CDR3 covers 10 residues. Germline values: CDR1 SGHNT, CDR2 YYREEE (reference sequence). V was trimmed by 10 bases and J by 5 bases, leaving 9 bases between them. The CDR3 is CASSPETQYF. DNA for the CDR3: TGTGCCTCTAGCCCGGAGACCCAGTACTTC.

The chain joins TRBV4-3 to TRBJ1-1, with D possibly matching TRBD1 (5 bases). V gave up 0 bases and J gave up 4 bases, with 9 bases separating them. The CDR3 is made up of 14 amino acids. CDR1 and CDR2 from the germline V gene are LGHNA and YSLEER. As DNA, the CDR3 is TGCGCCAGCAGCCAAGATCACGGGGGCACTGAAGCTTTCTTT. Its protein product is CASSQDHGGTEAFF.

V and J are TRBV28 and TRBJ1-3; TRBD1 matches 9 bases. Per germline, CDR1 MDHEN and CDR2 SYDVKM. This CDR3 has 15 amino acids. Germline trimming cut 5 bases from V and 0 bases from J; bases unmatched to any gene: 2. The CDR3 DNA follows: TGTGCCAGCAGTCGGGACAGGGTCTCTGGAAACACCATATATTTT. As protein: CASSRDRVSGNTIYF.

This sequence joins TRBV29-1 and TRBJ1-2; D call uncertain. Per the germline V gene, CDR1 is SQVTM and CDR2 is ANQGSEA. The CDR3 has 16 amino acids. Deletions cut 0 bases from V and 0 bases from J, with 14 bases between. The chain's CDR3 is CSVEERGTFPNYGYTF. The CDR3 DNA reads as TGCAGCGTTGAAGAACGTGGTACATTCCCTAACTATGGCTACACCTTC.

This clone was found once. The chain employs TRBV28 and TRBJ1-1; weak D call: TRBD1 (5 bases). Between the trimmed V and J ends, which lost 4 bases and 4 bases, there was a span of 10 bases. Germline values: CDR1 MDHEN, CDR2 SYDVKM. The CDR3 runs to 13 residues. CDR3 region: CASSSMGGTEAFF. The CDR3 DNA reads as TGTGCCAGCAGTTCAATGGGGGGCACTGAAGCTTTCTTT.

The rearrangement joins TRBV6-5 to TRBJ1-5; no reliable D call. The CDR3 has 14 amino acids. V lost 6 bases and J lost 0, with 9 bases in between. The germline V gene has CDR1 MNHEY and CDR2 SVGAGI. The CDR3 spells CASSRSGSNQPQHF. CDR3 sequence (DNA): TGTGCCAGCAGCCGATCAGGTAGCAATCAGCCCCAGCATTTT.